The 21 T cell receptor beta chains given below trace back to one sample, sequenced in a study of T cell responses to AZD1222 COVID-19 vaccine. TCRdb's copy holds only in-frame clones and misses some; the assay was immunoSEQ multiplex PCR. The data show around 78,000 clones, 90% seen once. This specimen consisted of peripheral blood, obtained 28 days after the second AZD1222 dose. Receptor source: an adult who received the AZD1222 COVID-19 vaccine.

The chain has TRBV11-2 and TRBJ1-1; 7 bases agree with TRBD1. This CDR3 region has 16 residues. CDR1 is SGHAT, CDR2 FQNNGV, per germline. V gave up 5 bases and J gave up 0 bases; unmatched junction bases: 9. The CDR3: CASSQAKGQLNTEAFF. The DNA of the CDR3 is TGTGCCAGCAGCCAAGCTAAGGGACAGTTGAACACTGAAGCTTTCTTT.

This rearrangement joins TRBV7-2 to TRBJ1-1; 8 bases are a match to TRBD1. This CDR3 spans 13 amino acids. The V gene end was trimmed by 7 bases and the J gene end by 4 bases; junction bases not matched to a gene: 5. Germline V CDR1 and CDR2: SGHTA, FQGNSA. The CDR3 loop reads CASKTGGGTEAFF. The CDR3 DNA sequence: TGTGCCAGCAAAACAGGGGGTGGCACTGAAGCTTTCTTT. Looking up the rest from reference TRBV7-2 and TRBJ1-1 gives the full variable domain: GAGVSQSPSNKVTEKGKDVELRCDPISGHTALYWYRQSLGQGLEFLIYFQGNSAPDKSGLPSDRFSAERTGGSVSTLTIQRTQQEDSAVYLCASKTGGGTEAFFGQGTRLTVV.

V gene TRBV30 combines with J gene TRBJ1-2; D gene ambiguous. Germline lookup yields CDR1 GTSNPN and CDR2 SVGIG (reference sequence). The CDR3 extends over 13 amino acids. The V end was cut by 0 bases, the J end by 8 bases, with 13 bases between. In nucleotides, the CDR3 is TGTGCCTGGAGTGTTCTGGGGAGAGAGGGCTACACCTTC. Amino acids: CAWSVLGREGYTF.

CDR3 in DNA: TGCAGCGTTGAAGACCCCGGGACCGGGGAGCTGTTTTTT. Translating gives CSVEDPGTGELFF. J is TRBJ2-2 and V is TRBV29-1; D gene unclear. Between the trimmed V and J ends, which lost 0 bases and 5 bases, there was a span of 7 bases. This CDR3 is 13 amino acids long. Germline CDR1 is SQVTM and CDR2 is ANQGSEA.

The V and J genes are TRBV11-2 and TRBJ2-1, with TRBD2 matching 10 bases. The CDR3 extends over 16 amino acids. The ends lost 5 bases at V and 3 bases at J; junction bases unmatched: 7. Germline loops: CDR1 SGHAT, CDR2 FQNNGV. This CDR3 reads CASSPTSGRYYNEQFF. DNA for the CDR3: TGTGCCAGCAGCCCGACTAGCGGGCGTTACTACAATGAGCAGTTCTTC. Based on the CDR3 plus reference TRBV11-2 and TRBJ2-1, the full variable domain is EAGVAQSPRYKIIEKRQSVAFWCNPISGHATLYWYQQILGQGPKLLIQFQNNGVVDDSQLPKDRFSAERLKGVDSTLKIQPAKLEDSAVYLCASSPTSGRYYNEQFFGPGTRLTVL.

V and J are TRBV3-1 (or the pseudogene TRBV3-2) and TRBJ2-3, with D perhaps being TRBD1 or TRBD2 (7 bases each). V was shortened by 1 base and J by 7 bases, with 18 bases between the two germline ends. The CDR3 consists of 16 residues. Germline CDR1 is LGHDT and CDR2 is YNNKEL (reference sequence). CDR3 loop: CASSQGGGRGRNTQYF. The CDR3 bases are TGTGCCAGCAGCCAAGGAGGGGGGAGGGGGCGGAATACGCAGTATTTT.

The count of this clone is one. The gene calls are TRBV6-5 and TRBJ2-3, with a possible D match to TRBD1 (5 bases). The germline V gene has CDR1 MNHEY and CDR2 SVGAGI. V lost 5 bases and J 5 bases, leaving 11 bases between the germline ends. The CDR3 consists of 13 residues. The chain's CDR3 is CASSTQGRDTQYF. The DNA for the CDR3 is TGTGCCAGCAGTACGCAGGGTCGAGATACGCAGTATTTT.

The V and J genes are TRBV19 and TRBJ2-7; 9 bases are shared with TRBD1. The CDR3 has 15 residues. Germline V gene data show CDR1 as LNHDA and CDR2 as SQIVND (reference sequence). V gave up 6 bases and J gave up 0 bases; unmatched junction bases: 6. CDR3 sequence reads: CASRVTGGVSYEQYF. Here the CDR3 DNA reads TGTGCCAGTAGGGTCACAGGGGGCGTCTCCTACGAGCAGTACTTC.

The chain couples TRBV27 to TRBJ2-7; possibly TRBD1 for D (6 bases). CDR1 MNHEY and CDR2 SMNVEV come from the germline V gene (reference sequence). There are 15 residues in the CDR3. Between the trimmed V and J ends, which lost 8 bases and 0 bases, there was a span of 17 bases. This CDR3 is CASQPGHINSYEQYF. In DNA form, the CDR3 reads TGTGCCAGCCAGCCGGGACACATAAACTCCTACGAGCAGTACTTC.

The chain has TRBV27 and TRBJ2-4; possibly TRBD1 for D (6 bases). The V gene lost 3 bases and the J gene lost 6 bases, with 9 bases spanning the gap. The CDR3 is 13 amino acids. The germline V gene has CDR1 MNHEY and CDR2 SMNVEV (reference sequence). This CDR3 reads CASSLSDRNIQYF. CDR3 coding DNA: TGTGCCAGCAGTTTGTCGGACAGAAACATTCAGTACTTC.

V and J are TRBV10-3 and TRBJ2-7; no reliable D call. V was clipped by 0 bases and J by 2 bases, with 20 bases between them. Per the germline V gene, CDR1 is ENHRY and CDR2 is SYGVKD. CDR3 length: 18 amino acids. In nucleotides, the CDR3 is TGTGCCATCAGTGAGTCCGAAGGGTTGGGTTCGTTAGCCTACGAGCAGTACTTC. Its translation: CAISESEGLGSLAYEQYF.

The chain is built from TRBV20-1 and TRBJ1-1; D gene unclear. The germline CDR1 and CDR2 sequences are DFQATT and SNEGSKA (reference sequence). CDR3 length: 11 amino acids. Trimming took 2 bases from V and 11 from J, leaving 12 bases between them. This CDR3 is CSARSVLEAFF. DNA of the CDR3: TGCAGTGCTAGATCCGTGCTAGAGGCTTTCTTT.

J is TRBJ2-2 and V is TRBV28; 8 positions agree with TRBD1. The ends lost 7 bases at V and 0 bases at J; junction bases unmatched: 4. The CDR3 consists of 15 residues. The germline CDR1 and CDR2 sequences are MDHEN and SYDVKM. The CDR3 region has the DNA TGTGCCAGCATCAGACAGGGGCCGAACACCGGGGAGCTGTTTTTT. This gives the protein CASIRQGPNTGELFF.

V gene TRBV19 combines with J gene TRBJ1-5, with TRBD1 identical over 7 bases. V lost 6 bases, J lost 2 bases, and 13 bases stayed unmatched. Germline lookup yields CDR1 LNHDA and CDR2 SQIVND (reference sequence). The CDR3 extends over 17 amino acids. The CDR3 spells CASSLSATGMGNQPQHF. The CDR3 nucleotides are TGTGCCAGTAGCCTGTCTGCGACAGGGATGGGCAATCAGCCCCAGCATTTT. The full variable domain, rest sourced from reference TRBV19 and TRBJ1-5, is DGGITQSPKYLFRKEGQNVTLSCEQNLNHDAMYWYRQDPGQGLRLIYYSQIVNDFQKGDIAEGYSVSREKKESFPLTVTSAQKNPTAFYLCASSLSATGMGNQPQHFGDGTRLSIL.

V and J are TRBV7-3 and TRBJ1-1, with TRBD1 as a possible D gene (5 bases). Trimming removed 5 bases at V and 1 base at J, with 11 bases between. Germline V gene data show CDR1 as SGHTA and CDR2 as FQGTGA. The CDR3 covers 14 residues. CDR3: CASSRDSGNTEAFF. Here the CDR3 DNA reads TGTGCCAGCAGCAGAGACAGCGGGAACACTGAAGCTTTCTTT.

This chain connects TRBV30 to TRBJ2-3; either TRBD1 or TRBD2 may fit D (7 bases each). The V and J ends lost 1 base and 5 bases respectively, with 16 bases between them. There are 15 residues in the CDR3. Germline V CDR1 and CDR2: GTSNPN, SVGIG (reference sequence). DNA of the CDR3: TGTGCCTGGAGTGGGGGAGGGGGCTGGATAGATACGCAGTATTTT. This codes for CAWSGGGGWIDTQYF. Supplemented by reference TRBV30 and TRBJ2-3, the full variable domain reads SQTIHQWPATLVQPVGSPLSLECTVEGTSNPNLYWYRQAAGRGLQLLFYSVGIGQISSEVPQNLSASRPQDRQFILSSKKLLLSDSGFYLCAWSGGGGWIDTQYFGPGTRLTVL.

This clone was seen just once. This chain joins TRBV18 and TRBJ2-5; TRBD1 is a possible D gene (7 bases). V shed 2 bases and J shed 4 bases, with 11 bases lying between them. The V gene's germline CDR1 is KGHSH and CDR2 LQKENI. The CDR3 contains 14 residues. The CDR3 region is CASSPGTAGETQYF. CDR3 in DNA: TGTGCCAGCTCACCAGGGACAGCGGGAGAGACCCAGTACTTC.

CDR3 sequence reads: CASSSFRGGAEAFF. Here the CDR3 DNA reads TGTGCCAGCAGTTCCTTTCGGGGTGGCGCTGAAGCTTTCTTT. This chain links TRBV11-2 with TRBJ1-1; unclear D gene. CDR3 length: 14 residues. The V end lost 6 bases, the J end lost 6 bases, and 17 bases lay between the germline ends. Looked up from germline, CDR1 is SGHAT and CDR2 is FQNNGV.

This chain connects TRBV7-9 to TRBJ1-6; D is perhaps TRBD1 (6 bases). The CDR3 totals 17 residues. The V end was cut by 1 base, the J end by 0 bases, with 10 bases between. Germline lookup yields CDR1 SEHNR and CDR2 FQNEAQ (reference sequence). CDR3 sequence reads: CASSLGQGSSYNSPLHF. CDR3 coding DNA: TGTGCCAGCAGCTTAGGGCAGGGGAGCTCCTATAATTCACCCCTCCACTTT.

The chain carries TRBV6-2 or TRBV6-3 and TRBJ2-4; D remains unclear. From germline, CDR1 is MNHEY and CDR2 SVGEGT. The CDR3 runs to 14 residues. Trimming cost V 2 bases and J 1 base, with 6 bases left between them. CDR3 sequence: CASSYTGAKNIQYF. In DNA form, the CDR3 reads TGTGCCAGCAGTTACACCGGGGCCAAAAACATTCAGTACTTC.

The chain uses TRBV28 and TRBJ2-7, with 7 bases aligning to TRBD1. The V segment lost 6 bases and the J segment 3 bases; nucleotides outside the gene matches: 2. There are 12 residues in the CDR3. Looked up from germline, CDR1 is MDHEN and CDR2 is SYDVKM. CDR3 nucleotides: TGTGCCAGCAGGCCAGGGGGCTACGAGCAGTACTTC. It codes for CASRPGGYEQYF.